This entry lists 18 T cell receptor beta chains sequenced from one sample in a study of cytomegalovirus exposure and HLA in healthy donors. Primers included in the PCR were 60 Vbeta and 13 Jbeta primers. Clones were read by immunoSEQ multiplex PCR, and TCRdb kept only the in-frame ones, dropping some. The sample lists around 130,000 clones, around 77% seen once, with less than 6% in the top ten. The specimen sequenced was PBMCs. Source of these receptors: a man aged 18 to 29 in good health and CMV-seropositive.

This clone occurred once. The V gene is TRBV28, the J gene TRBJ2-2; 10 bases align to TRBD2. The CDR3 extends over 19 amino acids. Germline-derived CDR1 and CDR2 are MDHEN and SYDVKM. Losses at the gene ends were 4 bases for V and 2 bases for J; bases not matched to a gene: 13. CDR3 residues: CASSSREGSGGDNTGELFF. The CDR3 nucleotides are TGTGCCAGCAGTTCCCGGGAGGGAAGCGGGGGGGACAACACCGGGGAGCTGTTTTTT. The variable domain in full, with the rest retrieved from reference TRBV28 and TRBJ2-2, is DVKVTQSSRYLVKRTGEKVFLECVQDMDHENMFWYRQDPGLGLRLIYFSYDVKMKEKGDIPEGYSVSREKKERFSLILESASTNQTSMYLCASSSREGSGGDNTGELFFGEGSRLTVL.

This chain links TRBV19 with TRBJ1-5; D gene uncertain. V shed 5 bases and J shed 3 bases, with 8 bases lying between them. The CDR3 has 13 amino acids. From germline, CDR1 is LNHDA and CDR2 SQIVND (reference sequence). The CDR3, as DNA: TGTGCCAGTAGTTACCTGGCCAATCAGCCCCAGCATTTT. It specifies CASSYLANQPQHF.

J is TRBJ2-1 and V is TRBV5-1, with 10 bases fitting TRBD2. The CDR3 is 18 amino acids. J was trimmed by 8 bases and V by 2 bases; bases with no gene match: 16. The germline gives CDR1 SGHRS, CDR2 YFSETQ. CDR3 bases: TGCGCCAGCAGCTTAAATTACATGGGAGCGGGAGGGCCCGATGAGCAGTTCTTC. It codes for CASSLNYMGAGGPDEQFF.

As DNA, the CDR3 is TGTGCCAGCTGCTTCGACAGGTGGTACGAGCAGTACTTC. Its translation: CASCFDRWYEQYF. The V gene is TRBV28, the J gene TRBJ2-7; D perhaps matches TRBD1 (6 bases). V lost 8 bases to trimming and J lost 4 bases, with 15 bases between them. This CDR3 has 13 residues. Germline lookup yields CDR1 MDHEN and CDR2 SYDVKM.

The V call is TRBV4-1, the J call TRBJ1-1; D is ambiguous. Germline lookup yields CDR1 MGHRA and CDR2 YSYEKL. V shed 1 base and J shed 5 bases, with 11 bases lying between them. This CDR3 region has 14 residues. CDR3 nucleotide sequence: TGCGCCAGCAGCCAAGTCGGGTCGGGGACTGAAGCTTTCTTT. Translating it yields CASSQVGSGTEAFF.

The chain has TRBV6-5 and TRBJ1-5, with a tentative D call TRBD1 (6 bases). Germline V gives CDR1 MNHEY, CDR2 SVGAGI. V lost 7 bases, J lost 6 bases, and 16 bases lay in between. The CDR3 spans 14 residues. This CDR3 is CASNPRGGGQPQHF. CDR3 nucleotides: TGTGCCAGCAATCCCCGGGGGGGCGGTCAGCCCCAGCATTTT.

This clone was observed a handful of times. The chain combines TRBV11-2 with TRBJ2-5; 9 bases are shared with TRBD2. J was trimmed by 2 bases and V by 0 bases; bases with no gene match: 4. The CDR3 consists of 16 residues. CDR1 and CDR2 (germline): SGHAT, FQNNGV. The CDR3 DNA follows: TGTGCCAGCAGCTTAGAGAGCCTAGCGGGACAAGAGACCCAGTACTTC. Encoded protein: CASSLESLAGQETQYF.

The V and J genes are TRBV6-6 and TRBJ2-5; 8 bases are shared with TRBD2. Germline V lookup: CDR1 MNHNY, CDR2 SVGAGI (reference sequence). CDR3 length: 15 residues. V gave up 2 bases and J gave up 3 bases; unmatched junction bases: 5. The CDR3 is CASSYLSGGKETQYF. The CDR3 nucleotides read TGTGCCAGCAGTTACCTCTCGGGGGGGAAAGAGACCCAGTACTTC.

A word on this clone: The junction departs from germline at one end; a sequencing error may be responsible. This chain joins TRBV29-1 and TRBJ2-6, with D possibly matching TRBD2 (6 bases). Germline CDR1 SQVTM, CDR2 ANQGSEA. The CDR3 runs to 14 residues. CDR3 coding DNA: TGCAGCGTTGACGGGGGTACTGGGGCCAACGGCCTGACTTTC. Amino acids: CSVDGGTGANGLTF.

The chain joins TRBV5-5 to TRBJ1-1, with 8 bases fitting TRBD1. J gave up 1 base and V 6 bases, and 5 bases lay outside the gene matches. Germline V gene sequence: CDR1 SGHKS, CDR2 YYEKEE (reference sequence). CDR3 length: 14 residues. The CDR3 spells CASTETGANTEAFF. The CDR3 nucleotides are TGTGCCAGCACCGAGACAGGGGCGAACACTGAAGCTTTCTTT.

J is TRBJ1-6 and V is TRBV6-1; the D gene is possibly TRBD1 (6 bases). Trimming cost V 6 bases and J 7 bases, with 16 bases left between them. Germline V gives CDR1 MNHNS, CDR2 SASEGT. The CDR3 extends over 15 amino acids. CDR3 loop: CASRDNQGRNSPLHF. DNA of the CDR3: TGTGCCAGCAGGGACAACCAGGGGCGGAATTCACCCCTCCACTTT.

The chain employs TRBV4-2 and TRBJ2-3; 14 nucleotides line up with TRBD2. V was clipped by 4 bases and J by 2 bases; unmatched bases: 5. The length of the CDR3 is 17 residues. Germline CDR1 and CDR2: LGHNA and YNFKEQ. For the CDR3, the DNA is TGTGCCAGCAGCCTCACGACTAGCGGGGGGGCCACAGATACGCAGTATTTT. Translating gives CASSLTTSGGATDTQYF.

The J gene is TRBJ1-6, the V gene TRBV18, with TRBD1 as a possible D gene (5 bases). This CDR3 is built from 16 residues. Germline loops: CDR1 KGHSH, CDR2 LQKENI. The V end was cut by 2 bases, the J end by 7 bases, with 15 bases between. This CDR3 is CASSPYVAGPNSPLHF. CDR3 nucleotide sequence: TGTGCCAGCTCACCATACGTGGCGGGACCCAATTCACCCCTCCACTTT. The full variable domain, rest sourced from reference TRBV18 and TRBJ1-6, is NAGVMQNPRHLVRRRGQEARLRCSPMKGHSHVYWYRQLPEEGLKFMVYLQKENIIDESGMPKERFSAEFPKEGPSILRIQQVVRGDSAAYFCASSPYVAGPNSPLHFGNGTRLTVT.

This rearrangement joins TRBV5-1 to TRBJ2-1; 9 bases line up with TRBD2. The CDR3 runs to 17 residues. Unmatched junction bases numbered 13, after V lost 4 bases and J lost 5 bases. CDR1 and CDR2 (germline): SGHRS, YFSETQ. CDR3 in DNA: TGCGCCAGCAGCAAGGGCCTTAGCGGGAGTTCCCACAATGAGCAGTTCTTC. Amino acids: CASSKGLSGSSHNEQFF.

The V gene is TRBV5-1, the J gene TRBJ2-7; D perhaps matches TRBD1 (6 bases). V was cut by 2 bases and J by 3 bases, with 15 bases left in between. The CDR3 has 15 residues. The V gene's germline CDR1 is SGHRS and CDR2 YFSETQ. Written as DNA, the CDR3 is TGCGCCAGCAGCTTCACCGGGACACCCTTCTACGAGCAGTACTTC. Translated: CASSFTGTPFYEQYF.

V is TRBV5-1 and J is TRBJ1-2; D gene uncertain. From germline, CDR1 is SGHRS and CDR2 YFSETQ. CDR3 size: 13 residues. Deletions cut 0 bases from V and 1 base from J, with 4 bases between. CDR3 loop: CASSLERNYGYTF. Written as DNA, the CDR3 is TGCGCCAGCAGCTTGGAGCGTAACTATGGCTACACCTTC.

This chain links TRBV2 with TRBJ1-5; D unresolved. The CDR3 loop spans 13 amino acids. Trimming shortened V by 4 bases and J by 2 bases, and 6 bases separated the two germline ends. Germline V gene lookup returns CDR1 SNHLY and CDR2 FYNNEI. The CDR3 region is CASSGEGNQPQHF. The CDR3 nucleotides read TGTGCCAGCAGTGGAGAGGGCAATCAGCCCCAGCATTTT.

The chain uses TRBV9 and TRBJ2-7; 9 bases are shared with TRBD1. CDR3 length equals 13 residues. The J segment lost 6 bases and the V segment lost 3 bases, leaving 4 bases of the junction unmatched. Germline V gene data show CDR1 as SGDLS and CDR2 as YYNGEE. The CDR3 nucleotides are TGTGCCAGCAGCGCTGGGACAGGGTCCGAGCAGTACTTC. Protein product: CASSAGTGSEQYF. Combining the CDR3 with reference TRBV9 and TRBJ2-7 gives the whole variable domain DSGVTQTPKHLITATGQRVTLRCSPRSGDLSVYWYQQSLDQGLQFLIQYYNGEERAKGNILERFSAQQFPDLHSELNLSSLELGDSALYFCASSAGTGSEQYFGPGTRLTVT.